Presented here are 27 T cell receptor beta chains from one specimen sequenced in a study of shared clonotypes between healthy human individuals. Libraries were prepared by immunoSEQ multiplex PCR; TCRdb keeps only in-frame clonotypes and omits some of them. The profile shows more than 2,000,000 clones, 93% of them singletons. Sequenced material: naive CD4+ T cells from PBMCs. Subset given: CD45RA+ positively selected. These TCRs come from a man aged 18 to 29 in good health. Some clones in this sample may be carry-over from other donors' samples.

The rearrangement joins TRBV20-1 to TRBJ2-5, with D tentatively TRBD1 or TRBD2 (6 bases each). The V gene lost 6 bases and the J gene lost 5 bases, with 10 bases spanning the gap. Per germline, CDR1 DFQATT and CDR2 SNEGSKA (reference sequence). There are 11 residues in the CDR3. In DNA, the CDR3 is TGCAGTGCGGGGGGCGACGAGACCCAGTACTTC. This codes for CSAGGDETQYF.

This chain connects TRBV9 to TRBJ2-1; 7 bases align to TRBD2. V lost 4 bases, J lost 4 bases, and 14 bases stayed unmatched. This CDR3 is built from 17 residues. Germline CDR1 reads SGDLS; CDR2 reads YYNGEE. CDR3 nucleotides: TGTGCCAGCAGCCCACGGGGGGAGACAGCGACGTACAATGAGCAGTTCTTC. Its protein product is CASSPRGETATYNEQFF. Complete variable domain (other parts from reference TRBV9 and TRBJ2-1): DSGVTQTPKHLITATGQRVTLRCSPRSGDLSVYWYQQSLDQGLQFLIQYYNGEERAKGNILERFSAQQFPDLHSELNLSSLELGDSALYFCASSPRGETATYNEQFFGPGTRLTVL.

The chain employs TRBV28 and TRBJ2-1; 10 bases map to TRBD2. Germline CDR1 reads MDHEN; CDR2 reads SYDVKM. The CDR3 is 16 residues long. J gave up 3 bases and V 1 base, and 3 bases lay outside the gene matches. The CDR3 coding sequence is TGTGCCAGCAGTTTATTAGCTAGCGGGGGCTACAATGAGCAGTTCTTC. Its translation: CASSLLASGGYNEQFF.

The J gene is TRBJ2-6, the V gene TRBV21-1; no DNA check was done on the table's D call, TRBD1. TRBV21-1 is shown as a pseudogene. This CDR3 contains 18 residues. This CDR3 reads CASSKNDRASTGANVLTF. The CDR3 DNA reads as TGTGCCAGCAGCAAAAACGACAGGGCTTCTACTGGGGCCAACGTCCTGACTTTC.

The V call is TRBV5-1, the J call TRBJ2-2; no clear D gene. CDR1 and CDR2 from the germline V gene are SGHRS and YFSETQ. This CDR3 has 16 residues. Trimming took off 0 bases at V and 5 bases at J, with 14 bases between the two ends. The CDR3 is CASSLGASRPTGELFF. The DNA for the CDR3 is TGCGCCAGCAGCTTGGGTGCGAGCCGACCGACCGGGGAGCTGTTTTTT.

The chain joins TRBV4-2 to TRBJ2-3, with D perhaps matching TRBD2 (7 bases). Per the germline V gene, CDR1 is LGHNA and CDR2 is YNFKEQ. This CDR3 region has 19 residues. Trimming took off 2 bases at V and 6 bases at J, with 27 bases between the two ends. Here the CDR3 DNA reads TGTGCCAGCAGCCAAATTGGGGGGGCCAGCGGGTCCGTTAGGGATACGCAGTATTTT. It codes for CASSQIGGASGSVRDTQYF.

This clone was detected once. The V call is TRBV7-8, the J call TRBJ1-1; the D gene is possibly TRBD1 (5 bases). This CDR3 is built from 15 residues. Looked up from germline, CDR1 is SGHVS and CDR2 is FQNEAQ. Trimming pared 1 base from V and 1 base from J, leaving 10 bases between. CDR3 sequence reads: CASSLVGRENTEAFF. The CDR3 DNA reads TGTGCCAGCAGCTTAGTTGGCAGGGAGAACACTGAAGCTTTCTTT.

The V and J genes are TRBV7-3 and TRBJ2-7; D is unresolved. The germline V gene has CDR1 SGHTA and CDR2 FQGTGA. The V gene lost 1 base and the J gene lost 7 bases, with 11 bases spanning the gap. The CDR3 is made up of 13 amino acids. CDR3 DNA: TGTGCCAGCAGCTTAATTCCCTTGGAAGAGCAGTACTTC. It specifies CASSLIPLEEQYF.

This clone occurred once. This chain links TRBV7-6 with TRBJ2-1; D not resolved. In germline, CDR1 is SGHVS, CDR2 FNYEAQ. The CDR3 has 15 residues. The V end was cut by 1 base, the J end by 7 bases, with 14 bases between. The CDR3 sequence: CASSLEGVLRNEQFF. The CDR3 DNA is TGTGCCAGCAGCTTAGAGGGCGTCCTTAGAAATGAGCAGTTCTTC. Filled out from reference TRBV7-6 and TRBJ2-1, the complete variable domain reads GAGVSQSPRYKVTKRGQDVALRCDPISGHVSLYWYRQALGQGPEFLTYFNYEAQQDKSGLPNDRFSAERPEGSISTLTIQRTEQRDSAMYRCASSLEGVLRNEQFFGPGTRLTVL.

The rearrangement uses TRBV5-4 and TRBJ1-3; no firm D call. The germline V gene has CDR1 SGHNT and CDR2 YYREEE (reference sequence). The CDR3 is 14 residues long. Trimming removed 0 bases from V and 2 bases from J, with 6 bases in between. For the CDR3, the DNA is TGTGCCAGCAGCTTGGTGGGGACTGGAAACACCATATATTTT. This sequence encodes CASSLVGTGNTIYF. Full variable domain (missing parts from reference TRBV5-4 and TRBJ1-3): ETGVTQSPTHLIKTRGQQVTLRCSSQSGHNTVSWYQQALGQGPQFIFQYYREEENGRGNFPPRFSGLQFPNYSSELNVNALELDDSALYLCASSLVGTGNTIYFGEGSWLTVV.

The chain has TRBV7-3 and TRBJ2-2, with TRBD1 as a possible D gene (6 bases). Germline V gene data show CDR1 as SGHTA and CDR2 as FQGTGA. CDR3 size: 16 residues. Trimming shortened V by 6 bases and J by 7 bases, and 21 bases separated the two germline ends. The CDR3 loop reads CASSPRRLGAGGELFF. DNA of the CDR3: TGTGCCAGCAGTCCGAGGAGGTTGGGGGCTGGCGGGGAGCTGTTTTTT. The whole variable domain, filled in from reference TRBV7-3 and TRBJ2-2, reads GAGVSQTPSNKVTEKGKYVELRCDPISGHTALYWYRQSLGQGPEFLIYFQGTGAADDSGLPNDRFFAVRPEGSVSTLKIQRTERGDSAVYLCASSPRRLGAGGELFFGEGSRLTVL.

The chain couples TRBV11-2 to TRBJ1-1, with 7 bases that match TRBD1. The CDR3 consists of 18 residues. CDR1 is SGHAT and CDR2 is FQNNGV in the germline V gene. Unmatched junction bases numbered 14, after V lost 4 bases and J lost 0 bases. In DNA, the CDR3 is TGTGCCAGCAGCTCAGCCAGCGTTAGGGGGCCCCTGAACACTGAAGCTTTCTTT. It translates to CASSSASVRGPLNTEAFF.

The chain joins TRBV5-4 to TRBJ2-5; 13 bases match TRBD2. CDR1 is SGHNT, CDR2 YYREEE, per germline (reference sequence). This CDR3 has 15 residues. The ends lost 3 bases at V and 3 bases at J; junction bases unmatched: 2. The CDR3 protein is CASSSGLAGKETQYF. The CDR3 bases are TGTGCCAGCAGCTCGGGACTAGCGGGAAAAGAGACCCAGTACTTC.

Details on this clone: The sample contains more than one DNA sequence encoding this CDR3. The chain carries TRBV7-3 and TRBJ1-5, with D perhaps TRBD1 (5 bases). Germline V gene data show CDR1 as SGHTA and CDR2 as FQGTGA. Between the trimmed V and J ends, which lost 2 bases and 5 bases, there was a span of 7 bases. The CDR3 has 13 amino acids. The CDR3 DNA reads as TGTGCCAGCAGCTTAGACAGAGATCAGCCCCAGCATTTT. It codes for CASSLDRDQPQHF.

This chain uses TRBV6-1 with TRBJ1-2; D perhaps matches TRBD1 (5 bases). Trimming removed 2 bases from V and 5 bases from J, with 18 bases in between. This CDR3 spans 16 amino acids. The germline V gene encodes CDR1 MNHNS and CDR2 SASEGT. CDR3 region: CASSESGRGGGYGYTF. CDR3 in DNA: TGTGCCAGCAGTGAATCAGGGAGGGGAGGAGGTTATGGCTACACCTTC.

The CDR3 DNA reads as TGTGCCAGCACCTGGGCCTCAGGGAACACTGAAGCTTTCTTT. Translating gives CASTWASGNTEAFF. This chain connects TRBV7-2 to TRBJ1-1; the D is unclear. V was cut by 7 bases and J by 1 base, with 13 bases left in between. This CDR3 comprises 14 residues. Germline V gene sequence: CDR1 SGHTA, CDR2 FQGNSA. Filled out from reference TRBV7-2 and TRBJ1-1, the complete variable domain reads GAGVSQSPSNKVTEKGKDVELRCDPISGHTALYWYRQSLGQGLEFLIYFQGNSAPDKSGLPSDRFSAERTGGSVSTLTIQRTQQEDSAVYLCASTWASGNTEAFFGQGTRLTVV.

The chain has TRBV25-1 and TRBJ2-7; D possibly corresponds to TRBD2 (6 bases). There are 11 residues in the CDR3. Germline V lookup: CDR1 MGHDK, CDR2 SYGVNS. Trimming left V 6 bases short and J 6 bases short, with 9 bases between. The CDR3 nucleotides read TGTGCCAGCAGAGAGACTAGCGAGCAGTACTTC. It specifies CASRETSEQYF.

The chain joins TRBV28 to TRBJ2-7; TRBD2 is a possible D gene (5 bases). The germline gives CDR1 MDHEN, CDR2 SYDVKM. V was clipped by 7 bases and J by 6 bases, with 16 bases between them. CDR3 length equals 13 residues. The CDR3 loop reads CASTRRGLGEQYF. In nucleotides, the CDR3 is TGTGCCAGCACCCGGAGAGGGTTGGGCGAGCAGTACTTC.

The chain couples TRBV28 to TRBJ2-4, with a weak D call TRBD1 (5 bases). The germline gives CDR1 MDHEN, CDR2 SYDVKM. This CDR3 contains 14 residues. The V gene lost 9 bases and the J gene lost 0 bases, with 12 bases spanning the gap. CDR3 protein: CASGAELAKNIQYF. CDR3 DNA: TGTGCCAGTGGGGCGGAACTAGCCAAAAACATTCAGTACTTC.

This chain links TRBV10-3 with TRBJ2-7; 8 bases align to TRBD1. Unmatched junction bases numbered 8, after V lost 11 bases and J lost 2 bases. The CDR3 spans 13 residues. The germline gives CDR1 ENHRY, CDR2 SYGVKD. The CDR3 nucleotides read TGTGCCGCGGCAGGGGGCGCGACCTACGAGCAGTACTTC. It encodes CAAAGGATYEQYF.

V gene TRBV9 combines with J gene TRBJ1-3, with D perhaps TRBD1 (6 bases). CDR3 length: 16 amino acids. V lost 3 bases to trimming and J lost 0 bases, with 13 bases between them. Germline V lookup: CDR1 SGDLS, CDR2 YYNGEE. This chain's CDR3 is CASSESRGGSGNTIYF. The DNA for the CDR3 is TGTGCCAGCAGCGAGTCTAGGGGGGGCTCTGGAAACACCATATATTTT.

A remark on this clone: A much larger clonotype is one base distant, so this may be a read error. This sample includes further DNA sequences coding for the same CDR3. This chain links TRBV23-1 with TRBJ2-1; D uncertain. TRBV23-1 is known as an ORF, though its function is uncertain. The CDR3 has 12 residues. V dropped 8 bases and J dropped 5 bases, with 10 bases sitting between them. CDR3 nucleotide sequence: TGCGCCAGCGTCGGTGGAGACAATGAGCAGTTCTTC. Protein: CASVGGDNEQFF.

The chain's CDR3 is CASSPREDAEAFF. CDR3 nucleotide sequence: TGTGCCAGCAGCCCACGGGAGGACGCTGAAGCTTTCTTT. The chain has TRBV7-2 and TRBJ1-1, with D hard to call. Trimming pared 5 bases from V and 6 bases from J, leaving 13 bases between. Germline lookup yields CDR1 SGHTA and CDR2 FQGNSA. There are 13 residues in the CDR3.

The rearrangement joins TRBV5-1 to TRBJ2-2; D not resolved. V was pared by 0 bases and J by 3 bases, with 9 bases between. The CDR3 is made up of 15 amino acids. The germline V gene encodes CDR1 SGHRS and CDR2 YFSETQ. The CDR3, as DNA: TGCGCCAGCAGCTTGGATACACCATACACCGGGGAGCTGTTTTTT. Its translation is CASSLDTPYTGELFF.

The V gene is TRBV9, the J gene TRBJ2-1; 9 bases fit TRBD1. The ends lost 4 bases at V and 2 bases at J; junction bases unmatched: 4. Germline V CDR1 and CDR2: SGDLS, YYNGEE. The CDR3 covers 15 residues. The CDR3 DNA follows: TGTGCCAGCAGCCCACAGGGGGCTGCCTACAATGAGCAGTTCTTC. It encodes CASSPQGAAYNEQFF.

This clone was seen once. The chain couples TRBV5-1 to TRBJ2-4, with 8 bases that match TRBD1. Germline assignment: CDR1 SGHRS and CDR2 YFSETQ. The CDR3 sequence is 17 residues long. V was clipped by 0 bases and J by 1 base; unmatched bases: 6. The CDR3 spells CASSLGQGLGAKNIQYF. DNA for the CDR3: TGCGCCAGCAGCTTGGGACAGGGGTTAGGGGCCAAAAACATTCAGTACTTC.

The V call is TRBV6-1, the J call TRBJ1-3; no definite D call. CDR1 and CDR2 from the germline V gene are MNHNS and SASEGT. This CDR3 comprises 13 residues. V lost 7 bases and J lost 0, with 7 bases in between. The CDR3 bases are TGTGCCAGCAACCCAGACTCTGGAAACACCATATATTTT. Translated: CASNPDSGNTIYF.